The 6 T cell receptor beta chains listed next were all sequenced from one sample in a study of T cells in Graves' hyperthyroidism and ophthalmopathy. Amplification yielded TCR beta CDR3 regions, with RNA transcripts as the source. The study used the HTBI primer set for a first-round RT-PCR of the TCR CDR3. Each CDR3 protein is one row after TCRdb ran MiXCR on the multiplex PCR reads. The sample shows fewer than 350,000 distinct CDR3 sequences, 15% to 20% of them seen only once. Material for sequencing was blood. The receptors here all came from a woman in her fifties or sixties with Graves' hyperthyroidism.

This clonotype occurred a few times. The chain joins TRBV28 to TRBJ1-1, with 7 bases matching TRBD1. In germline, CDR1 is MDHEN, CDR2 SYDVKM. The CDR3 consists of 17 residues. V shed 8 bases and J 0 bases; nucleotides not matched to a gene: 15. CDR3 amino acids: CASEALGAGGMNTEAFF. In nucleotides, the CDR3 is TGTGCCAGCGAAGCCCTCGGGGCAGGGGGTATGAACACTGAAGCTTTCTTT.

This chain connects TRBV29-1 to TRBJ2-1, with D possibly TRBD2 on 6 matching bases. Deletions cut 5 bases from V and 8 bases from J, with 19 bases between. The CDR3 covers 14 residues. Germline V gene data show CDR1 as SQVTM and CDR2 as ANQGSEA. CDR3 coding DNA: TGCAGCGTTCTCCCCCCCGGAGGGTTTCATGAGCAGTTCTTC. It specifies CSVLPPGGFHEQFF.

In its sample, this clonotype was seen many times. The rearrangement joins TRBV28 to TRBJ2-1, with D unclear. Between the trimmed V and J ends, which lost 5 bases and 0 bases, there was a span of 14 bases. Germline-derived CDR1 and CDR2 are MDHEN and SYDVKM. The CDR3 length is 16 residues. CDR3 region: CASSTRLVYSYNEQFF. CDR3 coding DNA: TGTGCCAGCAGTACCCGACTGGTTTACTCCTACAATGAGCAGTTCTTC.

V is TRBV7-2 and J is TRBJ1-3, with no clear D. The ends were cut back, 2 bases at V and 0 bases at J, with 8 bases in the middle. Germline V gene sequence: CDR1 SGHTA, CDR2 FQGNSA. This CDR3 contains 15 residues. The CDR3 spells CASSLTQLSGNTIYF. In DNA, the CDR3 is TGTGCCAGCAGCTTAACACAGCTCTCTGGAAACACCATATATTTT.

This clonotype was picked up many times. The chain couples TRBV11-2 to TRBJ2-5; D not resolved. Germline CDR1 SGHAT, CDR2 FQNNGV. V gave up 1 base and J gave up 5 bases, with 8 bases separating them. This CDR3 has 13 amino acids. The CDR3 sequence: CASSLARPETQYF. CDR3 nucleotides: TGTGCCAGCAGCTTAGCCAGGCCCGAGACCCAGTACTTC.

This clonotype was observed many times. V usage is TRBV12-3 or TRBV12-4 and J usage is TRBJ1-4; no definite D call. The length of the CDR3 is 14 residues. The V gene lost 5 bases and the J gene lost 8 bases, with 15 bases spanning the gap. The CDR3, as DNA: TGTGCCAGCAGTCCGGCCTCGGCCGGGGAAAAACTGTTTTTT. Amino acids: CASSPASAGEKLFF.